A single sample is the source of the 9 T cell receptor beta chains below, sequenced in a study of cytomegalovirus exposure and HLA in healthy donors. Primers for the PCR totalled 60 Vbeta and 13 Jbeta. Sequenced by immunoSEQ multiplex PCR; TCRdb stores in-frame clones only, minus some. The sample holds approximately 100,000 clones, 81% seen once. The sample comprised PBMCs. These receptors originate from a woman aged 30 to 39 in good health and CMV-seronegative.

V usage is TRBV5-1 and J usage is TRBJ2-5; TRBD2 matches at 12 bases. Germline assignment: CDR1 SGHRS and CDR2 YFSETQ. V shed 7 bases and J 5 bases; nucleotides not matched to a gene: 6. The CDR3 is 14 amino acids. The CDR3 here is CASGTSGRTETQYF. CDR3 sequence (DNA): TGCGCCAGCGGTACTAGCGGGAGGACGGAGACCCAGTACTTC. Full variable domain (outside the CDR3, taken from reference TRBV5-1 and TRBJ2-5): KAGVTQTPRYLIKTRGQQVTLSCSPISGHRSVSWYQQTPGQGLQFLFEYFSETQRNKGNFPGRFSGRQFSNSRSEMNVSTLELGDSALYLCASGTSGRTETQYFGPGTRLLVL.

The sample holds one count of this clone. Mismatch with germline at one junction end may stem from a read error. V is TRBV7-9 and J is TRBJ1-1; 7 bases match TRBD1. Per germline, CDR1 SEHNR and CDR2 FQNEAQ (reference sequence). This CDR3 is built from 15 residues. The CDR3 region is CSSSLFRGQGTEAFF. The CDR3 region has the DNA TGTTCCAGCAGCTTATTTAGGGGGCAAGGCACTGAAGCTTTCTTT. Using reference TRBV7-9 and TRBJ1-1 for the parts outside the CDR3, the full variable domain is DTGVSQNPRHKITKRGQNVTFRCDPISEHNRLYWYRQTLGQGPEFLTYFQNEAQLEKSRLLSDRFSAERPKGSFSTLEIQRTEQGDSAMYLCSSSLFRGQGTEAFFGQGTRLTVV.

This clone was seen only once. The rearrangement joins TRBV30 to TRBJ1-2; TRBD1 matches 8 bases. Unmatched junction bases numbered 2, after V lost 5 bases and J lost 6 bases. Germline CDR1 and CDR2: GTSNPN and SVGIG (reference sequence). This CDR3 is built from 11 residues. Here the CDR3 reads CAWGRGHGYTF. In DNA form, the CDR3 reads TGTGCCTGGGGCAGGGGGCATGGCTACACCTTC.

The V call is TRBV7-9, the J call TRBJ2-5, with 7 bases identical to TRBD1. The last part of the DNA fits TRBJ2-7 better; the J call may be wrong. CDR3 length: 17 amino acids. The germline V gene has CDR1 SEHNR and CDR2 FQNEAQ (reference sequence). The CDR3 DNA reads TGTGCCAGCAGCCCACTGGGCCGGGGACAGACTAACTACGAGCAGTACTTC. It translates to CASSPLGRGQTNYEQYF.

This chain uses TRBV5-4 with TRBJ2-3; TRBD2 matches 11 bases. The V gene's germline CDR1 is SGHNT and CDR2 YYREEE (reference sequence). Unmatched junction bases numbered 8, after V lost 4 bases and J lost 4 bases. The CDR3 runs 16 residues. Here the CDR3 DNA reads TGTGCCAGCAGCGAACTAGCGGGAGCTTTGGCAGATACGCAGTATTTT. Encoded protein: CASSELAGALADTQYF.

The J gene is TRBJ2-1, the V gene TRBV10-3; 13 bases are a match to TRBD2. The V segment lost 6 bases and the J segment 8 bases; nucleotides outside the gene matches: 4. The CDR3 runs 14 residues. Germline V gene sequence: CDR1 ENHRY, CDR2 SYGVKD. The CDR3 DNA sequence: TGTGCCATCAGGGGGACTAGCGGGGTCCATGAGCAGTTCTTC. Its protein is CAIRGTSGVHEQFF.

The gene calls are TRBV7-8 and TRBJ1-3, with D possibly matching TRBD1 (5 bases). This CDR3 region has 18 residues. The germline V and J ends were trimmed by 1 base and 6 bases, with 22 bases remaining between them. The germline gives CDR1 SGHVS, CDR2 FQNEAQ. The CDR3 spells CASSLGVIAGQAENTIYF. The CDR3 DNA sequence: TGTGCCAGCAGCTTAGGGGTAATAGCAGGGCAGGCTGAAAACACCATATATTTT.

The chain is built from TRBV30 and TRBJ1-4; D not resolved. CDR1 and CDR2 from the germline V gene are GTSNPN and SVGIG (reference sequence). Trimming shortened V by 1 base and J by 6 bases, and 9 bases separated the two germline ends. This CDR3 contains 13 residues. CDR3 protein: CAWSDSSYEKLFF. The CDR3 region has the DNA TGTGCCTGGAGTGACAGCAGTTATGAAAAACTGTTTTTT.

The J gene is TRBJ2-3, the V gene TRBV10-3; 7 positions agree with TRBD1. Trimming cost V 6 bases and J 2 bases; bases outside gene matches: 14. The germline V gene encodes CDR1 ENHRY and CDR2 SYGVKD. The CDR3 covers 17 residues. The CDR3 DNA is TGTGCCATCAGCGGGGCCGGGGACAGTCCTAACACAGATACGCAGTATTTT. Amino acid sequence: CAISGAGDSPNTDTQYF.